This T cell receptor beta chain came from a study of cytomegalovirus exposure and HLA in healthy donors. Whole-study results and caveats: There was a cluster of highly shared sequence variants that was likely a sequencing artifact.

As for this clone: The antigen remains undetermined.

Amplification used 60 Vbeta primers and 13 Jbeta primers. Profiling relied on immunoSEQ multiplex PCR, and the TCRdb table lists in-frame clones only, not all of them. The sample lists 150,000 to 200,000 clones; approximately 81% were seen once. The origin of this receptor is a woman in her fifties or sixties in good health and CMV-seronegative. Sequencing used PBMCs.

Written as DNA, the CDR3 is TGTGCCCCCCCGAACCAGGCTAGCGGGTACCGGGAGGCCCAGTACTTC. Encoded protein: CAPPNQASGYREAQYF. The chain combines TRBV6-6 with TRBJ2-5, with 8 bases identical to TRBD2. The CDR3 covers 16 residues. V lost 11 bases to trimming and J lost 9 bases; unmatched junction nucleotides: 23. Germline loops: CDR1 MNHNY, CDR2 SVGAGI (reference sequence).